This TCR beta chain was identified in a study of T cell clusters in autoimmune cytopenias. The CDR3 loop spans 13 amino acids. CDR1 SNHLY and CDR2 FYNNEI come from the germline V gene. TRB was amplified from around 250 ng of peripheral blood genomic DNA per sample. One tube held mixed TRB-A and TRB-B primer pools for touch-down PCR. Following a re-call of the multiplex PCR reads, TCRdb has one entry per CDR3 protein and lacks DNA. The table lists about 6,100 distinct CDR3 sequences. This same sample was also part of a study on T cell repertoires in aging, cancer and after chemotherapy.

Sequencing was carried out using peripheral blood. The chain has TRBV2 and TRBJ1-6. The sequence came from a human donor in good health. The CDR3 sequence: CASGDFPNSPLHF.